This T cell receptor beta chain was documented in a study of PD-1 blockade in classical Hodgkin lymphoma. This CDR3 has 15 residues. Germline lookup yields CDR1 SGHDN and CDR2 FVKESK. Trimming left V 4 bases short and J 1 base short, with 11 bases between. Findings and caveats of the study: TCR diversity in CD4+, not CD8+, cells rose significantly by C4D1. Still unresolved is the cause of the repertoire differences, which may be disease activity or prior therapy.

Assay used: immunoSEQ multiplex PCR; TCRdb lists only in-frame clones, some missing. The repertoire includes about 34,000 clones, less than 85% of them detected once, and approximately 15% sits in the top ten. Each of the patients experienced relapse following autologous stem cell transplantation, and their brentuximab vedotin exposure differed. This clone was seen just once. Its target is unknown. The sequence derives from a human donor with classical Hodgkin lymphoma. V usage is TRBV14 and J usage is TRBJ1-3, with D possibly matching TRBD1 (5 bases). Sequencing used peripheral blood mononuclear cells (PBMCs), obtained before the second cycle of nivolumab. The CDR3 sequence: CASSPKRGSGNTIYF. CDR3 DNA sequence: TGTGCCAGCAGCCCGAAGAGGGGATCTGGAAACACCATATATTTT.